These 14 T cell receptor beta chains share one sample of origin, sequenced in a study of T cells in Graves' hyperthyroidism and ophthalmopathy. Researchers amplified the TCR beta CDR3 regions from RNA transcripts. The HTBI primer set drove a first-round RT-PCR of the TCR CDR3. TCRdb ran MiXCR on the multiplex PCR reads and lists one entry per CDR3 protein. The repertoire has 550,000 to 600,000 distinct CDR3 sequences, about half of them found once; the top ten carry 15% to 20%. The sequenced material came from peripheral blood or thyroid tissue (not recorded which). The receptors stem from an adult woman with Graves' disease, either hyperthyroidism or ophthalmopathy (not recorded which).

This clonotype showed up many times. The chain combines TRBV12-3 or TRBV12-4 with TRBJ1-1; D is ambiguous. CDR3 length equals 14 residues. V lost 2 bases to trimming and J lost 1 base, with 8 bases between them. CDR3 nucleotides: TGTGCCAGCAGTTTAATCCGCCAGAACACTGAAGCTTTCTTT. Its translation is CASSLIRQNTEAFF.

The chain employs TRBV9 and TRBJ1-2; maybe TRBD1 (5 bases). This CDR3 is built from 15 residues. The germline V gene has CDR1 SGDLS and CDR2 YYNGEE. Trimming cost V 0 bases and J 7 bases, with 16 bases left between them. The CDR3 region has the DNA TGTGCCAGCAGCGTAGCGACTGGACGGGGGAGTGGCTACACCTTC. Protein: CASSVATGRGSGYTF.

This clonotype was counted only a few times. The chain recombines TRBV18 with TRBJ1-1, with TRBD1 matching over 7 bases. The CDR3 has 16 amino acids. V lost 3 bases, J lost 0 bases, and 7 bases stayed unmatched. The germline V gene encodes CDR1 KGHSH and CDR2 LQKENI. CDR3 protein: CASSPVRDRVNTEAFF. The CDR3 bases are TGTGCCAGCTCACCGGTCCGGGACAGAGTGAACACTGAAGCTTTCTTT.

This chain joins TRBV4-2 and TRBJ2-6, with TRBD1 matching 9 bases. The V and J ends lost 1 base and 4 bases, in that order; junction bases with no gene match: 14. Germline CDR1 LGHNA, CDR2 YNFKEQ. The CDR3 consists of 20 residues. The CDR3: CASSQGPQGQGSPGANVLTF. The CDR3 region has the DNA TGTGCCAGCAGCCAAGGGCCTCAGGGACAGGGCTCTCCCGGGGCCAACGTCCTGACTTTC.

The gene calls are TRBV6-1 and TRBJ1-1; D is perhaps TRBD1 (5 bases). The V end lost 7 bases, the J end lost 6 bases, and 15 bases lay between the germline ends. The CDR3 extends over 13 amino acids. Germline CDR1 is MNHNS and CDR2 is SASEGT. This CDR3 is CASTPLGASEAFF. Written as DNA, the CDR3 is TGTGCCAGCACGCCCCTTGGGGCCTCTGAAGCTTTCTTT.

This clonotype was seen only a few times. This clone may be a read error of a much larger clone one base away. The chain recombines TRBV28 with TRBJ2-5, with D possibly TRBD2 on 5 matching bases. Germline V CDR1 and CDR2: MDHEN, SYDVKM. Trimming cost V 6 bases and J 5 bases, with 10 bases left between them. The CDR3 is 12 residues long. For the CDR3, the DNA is TGTGCCAGCAGGCCCCCGGGGGAGACCCAGTACTTC. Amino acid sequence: CASRPPGETQYF.

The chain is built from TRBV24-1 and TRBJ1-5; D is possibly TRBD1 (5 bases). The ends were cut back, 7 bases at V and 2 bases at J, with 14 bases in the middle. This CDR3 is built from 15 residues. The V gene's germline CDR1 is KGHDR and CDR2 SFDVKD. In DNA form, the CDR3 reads TGTGCCACCAGCTTTGGGGGACGACGCAATCAGCCCCAGCATTTT. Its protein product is CATSFGGRRNQPQHF.

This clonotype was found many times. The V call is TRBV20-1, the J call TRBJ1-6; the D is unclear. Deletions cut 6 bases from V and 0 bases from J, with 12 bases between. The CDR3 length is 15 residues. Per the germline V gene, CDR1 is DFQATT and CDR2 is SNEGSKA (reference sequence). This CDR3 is CSAPQTSSYNSPLHF. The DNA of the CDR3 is TGCAGTGCCCCTCAAACGAGCTCCTATAATTCACCCCTCCACTTT.

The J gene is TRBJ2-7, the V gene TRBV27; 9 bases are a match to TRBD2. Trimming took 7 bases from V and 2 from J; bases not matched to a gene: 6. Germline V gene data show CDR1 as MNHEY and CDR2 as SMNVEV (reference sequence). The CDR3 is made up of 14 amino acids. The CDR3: CASTPTSGTYEQYF. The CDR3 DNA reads TGTGCCAGCACCCCGACTAGCGGAACCTACGAGCAGTACTTC.

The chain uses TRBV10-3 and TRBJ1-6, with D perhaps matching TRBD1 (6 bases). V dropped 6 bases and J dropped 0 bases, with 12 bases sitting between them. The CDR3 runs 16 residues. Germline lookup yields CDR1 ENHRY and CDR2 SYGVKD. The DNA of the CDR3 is TGTGCCATCAGGGACAGAAGGAGCTCCTATAATTCACCCCTCCACTTT. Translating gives CAIRDRRSSYNSPLHF.

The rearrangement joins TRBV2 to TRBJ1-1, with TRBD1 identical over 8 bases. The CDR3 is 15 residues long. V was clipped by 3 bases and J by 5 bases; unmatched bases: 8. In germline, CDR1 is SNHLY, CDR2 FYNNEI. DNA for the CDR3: TGTGCCAGCAGTGAGGGGGCCCGACAGGGGACTGAAGCTTTCTTT. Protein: CASSEGARQGTEAFF. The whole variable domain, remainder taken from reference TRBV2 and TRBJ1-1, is EPEVTQTPSHQVTQMGQEVILRCVPISNHLYFYWYRQILGQKVEFLVSFYNNEISEKSEIFDDQFSVERPDGSNFTLKIRSTKLEDSAMYFCASSEGARQGTEAFFGQGTRLTVV.

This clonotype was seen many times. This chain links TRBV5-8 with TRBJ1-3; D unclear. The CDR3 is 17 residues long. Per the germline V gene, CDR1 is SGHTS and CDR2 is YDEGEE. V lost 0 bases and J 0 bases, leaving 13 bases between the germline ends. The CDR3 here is CASSLVRQRNSGNTIYF. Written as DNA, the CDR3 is TGTGCCAGCAGCTTGGTGCGCCAACGGAACTCTGGAAACACCATATATTTT.

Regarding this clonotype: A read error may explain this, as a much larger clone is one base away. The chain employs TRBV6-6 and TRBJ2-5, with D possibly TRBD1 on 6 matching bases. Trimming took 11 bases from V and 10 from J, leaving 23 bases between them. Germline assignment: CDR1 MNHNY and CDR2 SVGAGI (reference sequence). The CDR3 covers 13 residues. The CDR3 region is CAGTEGVPMDQYF. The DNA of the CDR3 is TGTGCCGGCACCGAGGGGGTGCCCATGGACCAGTACTTC.

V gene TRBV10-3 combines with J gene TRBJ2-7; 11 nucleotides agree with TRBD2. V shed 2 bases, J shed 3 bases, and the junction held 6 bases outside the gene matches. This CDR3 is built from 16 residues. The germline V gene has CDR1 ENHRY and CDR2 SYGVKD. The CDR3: CAISEEGTSGDYEQYF. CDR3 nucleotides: TGTGCCATCAGTGAGGAGGGGACTAGCGGTGACTACGAGCAGTACTTC.